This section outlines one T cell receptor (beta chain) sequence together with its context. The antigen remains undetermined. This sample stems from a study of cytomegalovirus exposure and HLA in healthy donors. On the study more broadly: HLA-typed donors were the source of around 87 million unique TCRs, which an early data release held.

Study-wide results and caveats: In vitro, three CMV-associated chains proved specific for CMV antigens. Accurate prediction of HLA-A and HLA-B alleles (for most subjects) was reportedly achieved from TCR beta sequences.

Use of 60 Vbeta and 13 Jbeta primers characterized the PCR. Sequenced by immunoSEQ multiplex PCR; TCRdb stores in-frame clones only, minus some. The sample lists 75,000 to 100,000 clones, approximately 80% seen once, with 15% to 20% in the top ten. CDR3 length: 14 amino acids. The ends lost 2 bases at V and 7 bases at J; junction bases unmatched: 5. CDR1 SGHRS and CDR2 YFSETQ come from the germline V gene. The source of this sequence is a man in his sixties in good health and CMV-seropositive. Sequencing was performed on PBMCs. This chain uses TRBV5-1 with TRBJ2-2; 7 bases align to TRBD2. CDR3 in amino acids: CASSFAGEVGELFF. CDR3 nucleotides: TGCGCCAGCAGCTTCGCGGGGGAGGTCGGGGAGCTGTTTTTT.